This entry is about one T cell receptor (beta chain). The data were taken from a study of T cell changes during pregnancy in multiple sclerosis. CDR3 length: 15 residues. From germline, CDR1 is MNHEY and CDR2 SMNVEV (reference sequence). V was cut by 2 bases and J by 8 bases, with 18 bases left in between. Some clones are missing from TCRdb's copy, which holds only in-frame ones; the method was immunoSEQ multiplex PCR. Counted here are over 25,000 clones, about 88% occurring once; the ten biggest clones make up about 7.5%. The starting material was CD8+ T cells from peripheral blood mononuclear cells, obtained before pregnancy. The genes are TRBV27 and TRBJ1-2, with D perhaps matching TRBD1 (5 bases). The sequence was obtained from a female donor with multiple sclerosis, enrolled in a pregnancy study. CDR3 nucleotides: TGTGCCAGCAGTTTAAGGGACTCGGGGCCTTGGGGCTACACCTTC. Its translation: CASSLRDSGPWGYTF.